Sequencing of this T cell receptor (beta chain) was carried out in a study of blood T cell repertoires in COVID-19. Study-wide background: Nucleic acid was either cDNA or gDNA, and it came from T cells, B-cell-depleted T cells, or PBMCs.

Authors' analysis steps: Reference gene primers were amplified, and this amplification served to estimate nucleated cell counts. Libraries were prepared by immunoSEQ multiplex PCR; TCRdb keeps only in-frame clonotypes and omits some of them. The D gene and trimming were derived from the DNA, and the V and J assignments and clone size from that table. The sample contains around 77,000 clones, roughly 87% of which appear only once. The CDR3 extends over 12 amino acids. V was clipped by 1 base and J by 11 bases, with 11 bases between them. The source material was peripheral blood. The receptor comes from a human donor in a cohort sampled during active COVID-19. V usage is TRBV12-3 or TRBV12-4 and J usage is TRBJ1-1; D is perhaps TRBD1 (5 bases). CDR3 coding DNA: TGTGCCAGCAGTTTAGGGGGGGTTGGGGCTTTCTTT. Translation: CASSLGGVGAFF.